This T cell receptor (beta chain) was captured in a study of blood T cell repertoires in COVID-19. Germline V gives CDR1 SNHLY, CDR2 FYNNEI. V was trimmed by 1 base and J by 0 bases, leaving 10 bases between them. The CDR3 is 17 amino acids. Sequencing was performed with immunoSEQ multiplex PCR; in TCRdb, only in-frame clones are kept and a portion is missing. The sample holds 300,000 to 450,000 clones; around 85% are singletons and the top ten take 3% to 4%. Sequencing was carried out using peripheral blood. The chain employs TRBV2 and TRBJ1-6; D uncertain. This clonotype originated in a woman under 30 with acute or convalescent COVID-19. The CDR3 loop is CASSEEFWSSYNSPLHF. CDR3 nucleotide sequence: TGTGCCAGCAGTGAAGAATTTTGGAGCTCCTATAATTCACCCCTCCACTTT.